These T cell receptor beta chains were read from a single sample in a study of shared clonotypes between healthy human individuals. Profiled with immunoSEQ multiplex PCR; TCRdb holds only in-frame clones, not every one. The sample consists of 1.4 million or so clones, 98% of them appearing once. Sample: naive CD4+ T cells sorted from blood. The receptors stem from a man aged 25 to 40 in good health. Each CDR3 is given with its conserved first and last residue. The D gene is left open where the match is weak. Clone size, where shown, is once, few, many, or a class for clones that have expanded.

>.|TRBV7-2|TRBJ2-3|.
CASSYRPAPWGVDTQYF
TGTGCCAGCAGCTACCGACCCGCGCCCTGGGGTGTTGATACGCAGTATTTT
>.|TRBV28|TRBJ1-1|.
CASKVLNTEAFF
TGTGCCAGCAAGGTTTTGAACACTGAAGCTTTCTTT
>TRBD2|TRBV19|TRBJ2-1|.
CASKGLTSGRKYNEQFF
TGTGCCAGTAAGGGCTTGACTAGCGGGAGAAAGTACAATGAGCAGTTCTTC
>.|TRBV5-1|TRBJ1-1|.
CASSFGPSWGTEAFF
TGCGCCAGCAGCTTTGGGCCTTCTTGGGGCACTGAAGCTTTCTTT
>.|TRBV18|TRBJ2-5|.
CASSPSHSGETQYF
TGTGCCAGCTCACCAAGTCATTCAGGGGAGACCCAGTACTTC
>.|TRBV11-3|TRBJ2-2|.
CASSMGLNTGELFF
TGTGCCAGCAGCATGGGACTCAACACCGGGGAGCTGTTTTTT
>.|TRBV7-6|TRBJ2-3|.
CASSYLLGDTQYF
TGTGCCAGCAGCTACCTTTTGGGGGATACGCAGTATTTT
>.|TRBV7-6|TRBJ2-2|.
CASSFGERAGELFF
TGTGCCAGCAGCTTCGGGGAGAGGGCCGGGGAGCTGTTTTTT
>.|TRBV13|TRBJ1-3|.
CASSLDVRNSGNTIYF
TGTGCCAGCAGCTTAGACGTACGGAATTCTGGAAACACCATATATTTT
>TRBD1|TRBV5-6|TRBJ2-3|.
CASSLAQGAGTDTQYF
TGTGCCAGCAGCCTTGCACAGGGGGCCGGCACAGATACGCAGTATTTT
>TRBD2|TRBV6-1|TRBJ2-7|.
CASLKAGTYEQYF
TGTGCCAGCCTTAAAGCGGGGACCTACGAGCAGTACTTC
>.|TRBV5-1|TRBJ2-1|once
CASSLWPNSYNEQFF
TGCGCCAGCAGCTTGTGGCCGAACTCCTACAATGAGCAGTTCTTC
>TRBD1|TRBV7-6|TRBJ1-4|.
CASSRTGQSSTNEKLFF
TGTGCCAGCAGTCGGACAGGGCAGTCGTCGACTAATGAAAAACTGTTTTTT
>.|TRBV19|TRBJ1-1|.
CASSKGWTEAFF
TGTGCCAGTAGTAAGGGTTGGACTGAAGCTTTCTTT
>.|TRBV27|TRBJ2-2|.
CASSLFAVGRTGELFF
TGTGCCAGCAGTTTATTCGCGGTAGGGAGAACCGGGGAGCTGTTTTTT
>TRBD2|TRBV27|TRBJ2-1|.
CASSYGTSGIDEQFF
TGTGCCAGCAGTTATGGGACTAGCGGGATCGATGAGCAGTTCTTC
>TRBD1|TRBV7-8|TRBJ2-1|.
CASSQNRDRGLSSYNEQFF
TGTGCCAGCAGCCAAAACCGGGACAGGGGGTTGAGCTCCTACAATGAGCAGTTCTTC
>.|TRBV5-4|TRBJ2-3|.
CASSLGRDTDTQYF
TGTGCCAGCAGCTTGGGACGGGACACAGATACGCAGTATTTT
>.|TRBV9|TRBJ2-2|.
CASSRTGVTGELFF
TGTGCCAGCAGCCGAACGGGAGTGACCGGGGAGCTGTTTTTT
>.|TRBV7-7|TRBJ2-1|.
CASSRGMGLEAYNEQFF
TGTGCTAGCAGCCGCGGGATGGGTCTTGAAGCCTACAATGAGCAGTTCTTC
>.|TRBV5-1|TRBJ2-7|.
CASSLALGRPYEQYF
TGCGCCAGCAGCTTGGCCCTGGGGCGGCCCTACGAGCAGTACTTC
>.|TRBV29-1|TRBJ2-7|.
CSVLQASLGEQYF
TGCAGCGTCCTCCAGGCGTCCCTGGGGGAGCAGTACTTC
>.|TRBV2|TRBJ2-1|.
CASSGRHLSANEQFF
TGTGCCAGCAGTGGCAGGCACCTGTCCGCCAATGAGCAGTTCTTC
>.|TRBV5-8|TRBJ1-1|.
CASSASVGRAFF
TGTGCCAGCAGCGCGTCTGTGGGGAGAGCTTTCTTT
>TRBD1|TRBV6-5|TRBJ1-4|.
CASSYSRDRGQKLFF
TGTGCCAGCAGTTACTCTCGGGACAGGGGGCAGAAACTGTTTTTT
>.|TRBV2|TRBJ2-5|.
CASRLVSETQYF
TGTGCCAGCAGACTAGTTAGCGAGACCCAGTACTTC
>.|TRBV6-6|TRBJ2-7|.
CASSPGSHEQYF
TGTGCCAGCAGCCCGGGGAGCCACGAGCAGTACTTC
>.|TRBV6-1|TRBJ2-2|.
CASSEYRNTGELFF
TGTGCCAGCAGTGAGTACCGAAACACCGGGGAGCTGTTTTTT
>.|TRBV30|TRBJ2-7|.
CAWNRANYEQYF
TGTGCCTGGAACAGGGCTAACTACGAGCAGTACTTC
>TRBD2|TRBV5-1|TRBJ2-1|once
CASSSRGSGHNEQFF
TGCGCCAGCAGCTCAAGGGGTAGCGGGCACAATGAGCAGTTCTTC
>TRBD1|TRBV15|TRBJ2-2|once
CATSRPDSYRGPGGELFF
TGTGCCACCAGCAGGCCAGATTCTTACAGGGGGCCTGGCGGGGAGCTGTTTTTT
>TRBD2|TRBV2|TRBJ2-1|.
CASRIAGISVLEQFF
TGTGCCAGCAGGATAGCGGGAATTTCTGTTTTAGAGCAGTTCTTC
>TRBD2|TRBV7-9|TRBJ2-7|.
CASSHPSSGSYEQYF
TGTGCCAGCAGCCACCCGAGTAGCGGGAGCTACGAGCAGTACTTC
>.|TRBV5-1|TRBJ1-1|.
CASSLMTGPNTEAFF
TGCGCCAGCAGCTTGATGACAGGTCCAAACACTGAAGCTTTCTTT
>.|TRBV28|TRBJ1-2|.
CASSLATYNYGYTF
TGTGCCAGCAGTTTGGCCACCTATAACTATGGCTACACCTTC
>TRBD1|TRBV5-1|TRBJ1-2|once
CASSQTGHYGYTF
TGCGCCAGCAGCCAGACAGGGCACTATGGCTACACCTTC
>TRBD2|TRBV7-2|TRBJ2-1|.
CASRAGGYNEQFF
TGTGCCAGCAGGGCGGGAGGCTACAATGAGCAGTTCTTC
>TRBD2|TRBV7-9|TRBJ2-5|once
CASSGTSERETQYF
TGTGCCAGCAGCGGCACTAGCGAGAGAGAGACCCAGTACTTC
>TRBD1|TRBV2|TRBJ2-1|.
CASKSGGVGYNEQFF
TGTGCCAGCAAATCAGGGGGCGTTGGTTACAATGAGCAGTTCTTC
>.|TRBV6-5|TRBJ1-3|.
CASRDGGLRNTIYF
TGTGCCAGCAGAGACGGGGGGCTCCGGAACACCATATATTTT
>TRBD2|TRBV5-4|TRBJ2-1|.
CASSSRASGRTNEQFF
TGTGCCAGCAGCTCTAGGGCTAGCGGGAGGACCAATGAGCAGTTCTTC
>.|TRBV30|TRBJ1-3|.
CAWSLTRNTIYF
TGTGCCTGGAGCCTCACGAGGAACACCATATATTTT
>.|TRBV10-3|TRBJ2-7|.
CAISEPGQTLKGEQYF
TGTGCCATCAGTGAACCCGGACAAACCCTAAAGGGGGAGCAGTACTTC
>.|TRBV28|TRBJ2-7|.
CASGGAYEQYF
TGTGCCAGCGGCGGGGCCTACGAGCAGTACTTC
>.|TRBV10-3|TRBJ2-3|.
CAIRGTDTQYF
TGTGCCATCAGGGGTACAGATACGCAGTATTTT
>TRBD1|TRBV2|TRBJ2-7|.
CAGSDRGSYEQYF
TGTGCCGGATCAGACAGGGGCTCCTACGAGCAGTACTTC
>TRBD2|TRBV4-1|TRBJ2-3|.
CASSQGGSGSWRSFTDTQYF
TGCGCCAGCAGCCAAGGTGGTAGCGGGAGTTGGAGATCATTCACAGATACGCAGTATTTT
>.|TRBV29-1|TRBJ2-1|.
CSVGLYEQFF
TGCAGCGTTGGGCTGTATGAGCAGTTCTTC
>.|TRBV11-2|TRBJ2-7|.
CASSRRRSSYEQYF
TGTGCCAGCAGCCGCAGGAGGAGCTCCTACGAGCAGTACTTC
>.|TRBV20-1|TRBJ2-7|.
CSTTRLYEQYF
TGCAGTACGACTAGGCTTTACGAGCAGTACTTC
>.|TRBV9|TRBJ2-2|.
CASSTAGGLTGELFF
TGTGCCAGCAGCACAGCCGGGGGGCTCACCGGGGAGCTGTTTTTT
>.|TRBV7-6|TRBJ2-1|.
CASSLAFLPNEQFF
TGTGCCAGCAGCTTAGCGTTTCTGCCCAATGAGCAGTTCTTC
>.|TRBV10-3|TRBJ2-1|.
CAISLQANEQFF
TGTGCCATCAGTCTACAGGCCAATGAGCAGTTCTTC
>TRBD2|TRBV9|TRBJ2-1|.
CASSVATGREGLYNEQFF
TGTGCCAGCAGCGTAGCTACCGGGCGGGAGGGCCTATACAATGAGCAGTTCTTC
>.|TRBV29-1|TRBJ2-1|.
CSVVGGGNEQFF
TGCAGCGTTGTTGGGGGAGGAAATGAGCAGTTCTTC
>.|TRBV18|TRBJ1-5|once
CASSPEGSQPQHF
TGTGCCAGCTCACCTGAGGGGAGTCAGCCCCAGCATTTT
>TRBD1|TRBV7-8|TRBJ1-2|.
CASSLGQGYGYTF
TGTGCCAGCAGTCTCGGACAGGGTTATGGCTACACCTTC
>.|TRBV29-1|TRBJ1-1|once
CSVQGTEAFF
TGCAGCGTCCAGGGAACTGAAGCTTTCTTT
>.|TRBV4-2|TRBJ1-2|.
CASSQDRYPDGYTF
TGTGCCAGCAGCCAAGACAGGTATCCGGATGGCTACACCTTC
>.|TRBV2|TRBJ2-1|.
CASRGARNEQFF
TGTGCCAGCAGGGGGGCCAGGAATGAGCAGTTCTTC